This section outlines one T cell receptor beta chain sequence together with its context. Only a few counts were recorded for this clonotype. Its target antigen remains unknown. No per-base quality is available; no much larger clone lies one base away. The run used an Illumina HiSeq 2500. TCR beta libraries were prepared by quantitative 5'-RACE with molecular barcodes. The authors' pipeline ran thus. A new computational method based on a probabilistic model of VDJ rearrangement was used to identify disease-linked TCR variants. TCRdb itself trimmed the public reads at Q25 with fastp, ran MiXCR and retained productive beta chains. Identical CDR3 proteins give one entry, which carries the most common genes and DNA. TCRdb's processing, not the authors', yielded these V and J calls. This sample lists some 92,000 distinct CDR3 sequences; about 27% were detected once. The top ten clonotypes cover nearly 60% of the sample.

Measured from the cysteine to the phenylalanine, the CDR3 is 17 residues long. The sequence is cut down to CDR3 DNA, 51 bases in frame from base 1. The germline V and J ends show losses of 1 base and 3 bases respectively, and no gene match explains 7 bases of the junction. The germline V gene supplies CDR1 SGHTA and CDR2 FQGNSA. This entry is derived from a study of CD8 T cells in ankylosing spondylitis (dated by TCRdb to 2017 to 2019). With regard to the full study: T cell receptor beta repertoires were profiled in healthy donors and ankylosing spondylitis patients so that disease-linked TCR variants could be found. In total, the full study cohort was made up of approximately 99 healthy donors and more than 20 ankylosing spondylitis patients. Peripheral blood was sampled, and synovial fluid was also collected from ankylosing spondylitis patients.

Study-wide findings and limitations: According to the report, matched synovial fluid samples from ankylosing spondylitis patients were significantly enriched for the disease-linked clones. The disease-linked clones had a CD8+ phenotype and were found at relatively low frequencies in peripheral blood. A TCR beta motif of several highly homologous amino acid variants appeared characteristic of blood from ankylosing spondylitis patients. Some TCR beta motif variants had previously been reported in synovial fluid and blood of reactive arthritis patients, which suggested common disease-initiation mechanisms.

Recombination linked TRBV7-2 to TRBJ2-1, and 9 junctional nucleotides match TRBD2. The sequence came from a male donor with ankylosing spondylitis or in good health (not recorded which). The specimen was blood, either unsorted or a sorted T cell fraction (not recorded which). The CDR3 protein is CASSLGGGGAFYNEQFF. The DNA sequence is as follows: TGTGCCAGCAGCTTAGGGGGCGGGGGGGCATTCTACAATGAGCAGTTCTTC.